Listed below are T cell receptor beta chains from one sample, sequenced in a study of T cell responses to AZD1222 COVID-19 vaccine. Assay: immunoSEQ multiplex PCR; the TCRdb copy retains only in-frame clones and omits some. The sample has around 35,000 clones; around 84% are singletons. The sequencing here drew on peripheral blood, taken 28 days after the second AZD1222 dose. The source is an adult who received the AZD1222 COVID-19 vaccine. CDR3s leave out the opening cysteine and the closing phenylalanine or tryptophan.

v_gene: TRBV19; j_gene: TRBJ1-1; CDR3aa: ASSIGQNTEAF
v_gene: TRBV6-5; j_gene: TRBJ1-2; CDR3aa: ASSLQGLGYGYT
v_gene: TRBV3-1/TRBV3-2; j_gene: TRBJ1-1; CDR3aa: ASSQTGGSTEAF
v_gene: TRBV30; j_gene: TRBJ1-6; CDR3aa: AWGESYNSPLH
v_gene: TRBV24-1; j_gene: TRBJ1-2; CDR3aa: ATSDFGPNYGYT
v_gene: TRBV7-2; j_gene: TRBJ2-1; CDR3aa: ASSNGVAGGWNEQF
v_gene: TRBV6-6; j_gene: TRBJ2-7; CDR3aa: ASSQGTYEQY
v_gene: TRBV5-8; j_gene: TRBJ2-1; CDR3aa: ASSYVTLVARLGSYNEQF
v_gene: TRBV18; j_gene: TRBJ1-1; CDR3aa: ASSPLTTGNTEAF
v_gene: TRBV19; j_gene: TRBJ2-7; CDR3aa: ASSGSGRDEQY
v_gene: TRBV19; j_gene: TRBJ1-2; CDR3aa: ASSLGPNYGYT
v_gene: TRBV27; j_gene: TRBJ1-5; CDR3aa: ASSSSDGVTQPQH
v_gene: TRBV3-1/TRBV3-2; j_gene: TRBJ2-7; CDR3aa: ASSQDLSYEQY
v_gene: TRBV4-1; j_gene: TRBJ2-3; CDR3aa: ASSQIAGGPLDTQY
v_gene: TRBV5-1; j_gene: TRBJ2-5; CDR3aa: ASKRRSGEGEETQY
v_gene: TRBV7-2; j_gene: TRBJ1-6; CDR3aa: ASSLGDRLSPLH
v_gene: TRBV6-4; j_gene: TRBJ2-2; CDR3aa: ASSAGSGELF
v_gene: TRBV30; j_gene: TRBJ1-1; CDR3aa: AWSVPGGTEAF
v_gene: TRBV5-1; j_gene: TRBJ2-2; CDR3aa: ASRGLGSTGELF
v_gene: TRBV7-9; j_gene: TRBJ2-5; CDR3aa: ASSSRGSAASQETQY
v_gene: TRBV7-9; j_gene: TRBJ2-3; CDR3aa: ASSLEGYKADTQY
v_gene: TRBV5-4; j_gene: TRBJ1-3; CDR3aa: ASHPSVGPISGNTIY
v_gene: TRBV29-1; j_gene: TRBJ2-5; CDR3aa: SVLPKETQY
v_gene: TRBV18; j_gene: TRBJ2-7; CDR3aa: ASSQGTSGYEQY
v_gene: TRBV9; j_gene: TRBJ2-6; CDR3aa: ASSVWASGSGANVLT
v_gene: TRBV2; j_gene: TRBJ2-5; CDR3aa: AGSEGRQQETQY
v_gene: TRBV6-5; j_gene: TRBJ2-3; CDR3aa: ASSYTMTDTQY
v_gene: TRBV7-6; j_gene: TRBJ2-5; CDR3aa: ASSLGTARETQY
v_gene: TRBV12-3/TRBV12-4; j_gene: TRBJ2-5; CDR3aa: ASSPRQGETQY
v_gene: TRBV4-1; j_gene: TRBJ2-7; CDR3aa: ASSQVGQGDYEQY
v_gene: TRBV12-3/TRBV12-4; j_gene: TRBJ1-3; CDR3aa: ASSLSRGSTIY
v_gene: TRBV19; j_gene: TRBJ2-7; CDR3aa: ASSPHLGPEQY
v_gene: TRBV5-1; j_gene: TRBJ2-5; CDR3aa: ASSLLAGGPQETQY
v_gene: TRBV3-1/TRBV3-2; j_gene: TRBJ1-1; CDR3aa: ASSQRSNTEAF